A single TCR beta chain is shown here with its context. This clonotype was seen at least ten times. Its cognate antigen has yet to be identified. The record has no base qualities; no much larger clone is one base away. Bulk unsorted tissue served as the source for RNA extraction, and RNA quality was assessed using a NanoDrop ND-1000 and an Agilent 2100. All donors had newly diagnosed lung cancer, had not received prior chemotherapy, and were admitted for thoracic surgery in China between August and November 2014. The study excluded patients who had received radiotherapy or chemotherapy before or who had another cancer at the same time. Pieces of surgical tissue measuring about 1-2.1 cm3 were kept in RNAlater solution and held at -80 degrees C until needed. The record originates from a study of tumor and adjacent non-tumor tissue in lung cancer (dated by TCRdb to the late 2010s). For the wider study: Patients with adenocarcinoma (approximately 11), squamous cell carcinoma (2) and small cell lung cancer (1) were included in the cohort. Ages among the roughly 15 patients ranged from roughly 30 to 76 years, there were approximately 10 men and 5 women, and disease was at TNM stage I to III. Sequencing generated a total of 125,075,908 productive TCRbeta reads, averaging roughly 3.9 million reads per sample. The study compared bulk TCRbeta repertoires from lung tumor tissue and matched distant non-tumor lung tissue of under 16 lung cancer patients. Over 25 paired specimens, one tumor and one normal lung sample per patient, were profiled by TCRbeta CDR3 sequencing. The research as a whole found: Because peripheral blood was not sequenced, the blood TCRbeta repertoires of the lung cancer patients in the study went unexamined. In normal lung, the top 100 clones accounted for a significantly larger cumulative share of the repertoire than in tumor tissue. Younger patients had significantly higher TCR diversity, and higher tumor TCR diversity was associated with shorter overall and disease-free survival. Tumor tissue showed significantly higher TCR diversity (inverse Simpson) than normal lung tissue, at 431.37 vs 166.20 (P = 0.0075, Mann-Whitney U test). With only roughly 14 patients in the cohort, the authors noted that larger samples and more detailed clinical data are needed. The sequencing platform is not named in the methods, and unique molecular identifiers are not mentioned.

The method was multiplex PCR. TCRdb shows the sequencer as Illumina HiSeq 2500. Following protocols modified from ARM-PCR, the researchers constructed TCRbeta libraries through three rounds of nested PCR with primers (Table S4). Before sequencing, PCR products in the 200-500 bp range were cut out of the gel and cleaned up using the QIAquick gel extraction kit. Regarding the original processing steps: Reads were cleaned with Trimmomatic, merged with FLASH into complete CDR3 sequences, and assigned to V(D)J germline segments with MiTCR. VDJtools was used to compute clonal diversity as the inverse Simpson's index. In-frame sequences lacking a premature stop codon were counted as productive reads. In TCRdb, the public reads were trimmed at Q25 with fastp and aligned with MiXCR, with productive beta chains retained. Duplicate CDR3 protein sequences are folded into a single record with the most common DNA and genes. TCRdb's processing, not the authors', yielded these V and J calls. Here the sample has approximately 130,000 distinct CDR3 sequences; about 66% occur a single time. Jointly, the top ten make up around 13% of the sample.

Taken from cysteine to phenylalanine, the CDR3 has 16 residues. Only the CDR3 DNA is retained, 48 bases long and in frame from the first base. Looking up the germline V gene yields CDR1 MGHRA and CDR2 YSYEKL. A distance of 16 bases separates the germline ends of V and J, which lose 0 bases and 5 bases respectively. The sequenced sample consisted of lung tumor tissue. The V and J genes are TRBV4-1 and TRBJ2-5; the D call is possibly TRBD1 or TRBD2, each sharing 6 bases. The sequence came from a man aged 25-45 years with non-small cell lung cancer. The sequenced DNA: TGCGCCAGCAGCCAAGATCCGACAGGTGGGGGGGAGACCCAGTACTTC. Its product reads: CASSQDPTGGGETQYF.